These T cell receptor beta chains were read from a single sample in a study of blood T cell repertoires in COVID-19. Sequenced by immunoSEQ multiplex PCR; TCRdb stores in-frame clones only, minus some. The sample yields some 150,000 clones, about 88% seen once. Specimen: peripheral blood. Receptors were obtained from a man aged 50 or older with active or convalescent COVID-19. Each CDR3 is given with its conserved first and last residue. A D gene is named only where the DNA matches it firmly. Clone size is not always given. Where it is, it says once, few, many or a class for expanded clones.

>TRBJ1-3|.|.|TRBV7-2
CASSLAIGHNSGNTIYF
TGTGCCAGCAGCTTAGCGATTGGACATAACTCTGGAAACACCATATATTTT
>TRBJ2-1|.|.|TRBV19
CASSIPTNSYNEQFF
TGTGCCAGTAGTATCCCTACCAACTCCTACAATGAGCAGTTCTTC
>TRBJ2-7|.|TRBD2|TRBV6-5
CASSRLAGGREQYF
TGTGCCAGCAGCCGACTAGCGGGAGGGCGCGAGCAGTACTTC
>TRBJ1-5|.|.|TRBV28
CASTLTPESNQPQHF
TGTGCCAGCACCCTGACACCGGAAAGCAATCAGCCCCAGCATTTT
>TRBJ2-7|.|.|TRBV2
CASRDPGTRYEQYF
TGTGCCAGCAGAGATCCCGGGACAAGATACGAGCAGTACTTC
>TRBJ1-5|.|.|TRBV19
CASDGQQGVGQPQHF
TGTGCCAGCGACGGCCAACAGGGCGTGGGTCAGCCCCAGCATTTT
>TRBJ1-2|.|.|TRBV28
CASIPTDSRNYGYTF
TGTGCCAGCATTCCCACGGACAGTCGTAACTATGGCTACACCTTC
>TRBJ1-4|.|.|TRBV9
CASSPRDRLTATNEKLFF
TGTGCCAGCAGCCCTCGCGACAGACTCACGGCGACTAATGAAAAACTGTTTTTT
>TRBJ1-1|.|.|TRBV6-5
CASIPLGGGTEAFF
TGTGCCAGTATTCCCCTCGGGGGAGGCACTGAAGCTTTCTTT
>TRBJ1-1|.|.|TRBV5-4
CASSLMGGSTEAFF
TGTGCCAGCAGCTTAATGGGAGGGAGCACTGAAGCTTTCTTT
>TRBJ2-1|.|.|TRBV4-1
CASSQIGGDREQFF
TGCGCCAGCAGCCAAATAGGGGGGGACCGTGAGCAGTTCTTC
>TRBJ2-7|.|.|TRBV4-1
CASSQDPQGKGYEQYF
TGCGCCAGCAGCCAAGACCCCCAGGGGAAGGGGTACGAGCAGTACTTC
>TRBJ2-5|.|.|TRBV5-1
CASSYRVRYQETQYF
TGCGCCAGCAGCTACAGGGTCAGGTACCAAGAGACCCAGTACTTC
>TRBJ2-7|.|.|TRBV7-9
CASSLGALSSYEQYF
TGTGCCAGCAGCTTAGGGGCATTGAGCTCCTACGAGCAGTACTTC
>TRBJ2-6|.|.|TRBV7-2
CASRTPTGANVLTF
TGTGCCAGCAGGACTCCTACTGGGGCCAACGTCCTGACTTTC
>TRBJ1-1|.|.|TRBV4-2
CASSQGRATNTEAFF
TGTGCCAGCAGCCAAGGGAGGGCGACGAACACTGAAGCTTTCTTT
>TRBJ1-3|.|.|TRBV11-2
CASSLAGAGNTIYF
TGTGCCAGCAGCTTAGCAGGGGCTGGAAACACCATATATTTT
>TRBJ2-7|.|.|TRBV28
CASSLTGVNYEQYF
TGTGCCAGCAGTTTAACCGGGGTGAACTACGAGCAGTACTTC
>TRBJ2-3|.|.|TRBV7-9
CASRHLEASTQYF
TGTGCCAGCAGACATTTGGAGGCCTCTACGCAGTATTTT
>TRBJ2-3|.|.|TRBV5-6
CASILNGRRTDTQYF
TGTGCCAGCATCCTGAATGGGCGTCGCACAGATACGCAGTATTTT
>TRBJ1-2|.|.|TRBV18
CASSPGVGDGYTF
TGTGCCAGCTCACCAGGGGTAGGGGATGGCTACACCTTC
>TRBJ2-3|.|TRBD2|TRBV19
CASSIGLAGGTDTQYF
TGTGCCAGTAGTATCGGTCTAGCGGGAGGAACAGATACGCAGTATTTT
>TRBJ2-3|.|.|TRBV5-6
CASSYPLGSIRHTDTQYF
TGTGCCAGCAGCTACCCGCTCGGGAGTATAAGACACACAGATACGCAGTATTTT
>TRBJ1-2|.|.|TRBV28
CASSSGDYGYTF
TGTGCCAGCAGTTCGGGGGACTATGGCTACACCTTC
>TRBJ2-1|.|TRBD2|TRBV9
CASSPRPSGSYNEQFF
TGTGCCAGCAGCCCCCGGCCTAGCGGGAGCTACAATGAGCAGTTCTTC
>TRBJ2-1|.|.|TRBV27
CASSLKAYLLGGNEQFF
TGTGCCAGCAGTTTAAAAGCGTACCTACTCGGGGGCAATGAGCAGTTCTTC
>TRBJ1-3|once|TRBD1|TRBV18
CASSADRASGNTIYF
TGTGCCAGCTCAGCTGACAGGGCCTCTGGAAACACCATATATTTT